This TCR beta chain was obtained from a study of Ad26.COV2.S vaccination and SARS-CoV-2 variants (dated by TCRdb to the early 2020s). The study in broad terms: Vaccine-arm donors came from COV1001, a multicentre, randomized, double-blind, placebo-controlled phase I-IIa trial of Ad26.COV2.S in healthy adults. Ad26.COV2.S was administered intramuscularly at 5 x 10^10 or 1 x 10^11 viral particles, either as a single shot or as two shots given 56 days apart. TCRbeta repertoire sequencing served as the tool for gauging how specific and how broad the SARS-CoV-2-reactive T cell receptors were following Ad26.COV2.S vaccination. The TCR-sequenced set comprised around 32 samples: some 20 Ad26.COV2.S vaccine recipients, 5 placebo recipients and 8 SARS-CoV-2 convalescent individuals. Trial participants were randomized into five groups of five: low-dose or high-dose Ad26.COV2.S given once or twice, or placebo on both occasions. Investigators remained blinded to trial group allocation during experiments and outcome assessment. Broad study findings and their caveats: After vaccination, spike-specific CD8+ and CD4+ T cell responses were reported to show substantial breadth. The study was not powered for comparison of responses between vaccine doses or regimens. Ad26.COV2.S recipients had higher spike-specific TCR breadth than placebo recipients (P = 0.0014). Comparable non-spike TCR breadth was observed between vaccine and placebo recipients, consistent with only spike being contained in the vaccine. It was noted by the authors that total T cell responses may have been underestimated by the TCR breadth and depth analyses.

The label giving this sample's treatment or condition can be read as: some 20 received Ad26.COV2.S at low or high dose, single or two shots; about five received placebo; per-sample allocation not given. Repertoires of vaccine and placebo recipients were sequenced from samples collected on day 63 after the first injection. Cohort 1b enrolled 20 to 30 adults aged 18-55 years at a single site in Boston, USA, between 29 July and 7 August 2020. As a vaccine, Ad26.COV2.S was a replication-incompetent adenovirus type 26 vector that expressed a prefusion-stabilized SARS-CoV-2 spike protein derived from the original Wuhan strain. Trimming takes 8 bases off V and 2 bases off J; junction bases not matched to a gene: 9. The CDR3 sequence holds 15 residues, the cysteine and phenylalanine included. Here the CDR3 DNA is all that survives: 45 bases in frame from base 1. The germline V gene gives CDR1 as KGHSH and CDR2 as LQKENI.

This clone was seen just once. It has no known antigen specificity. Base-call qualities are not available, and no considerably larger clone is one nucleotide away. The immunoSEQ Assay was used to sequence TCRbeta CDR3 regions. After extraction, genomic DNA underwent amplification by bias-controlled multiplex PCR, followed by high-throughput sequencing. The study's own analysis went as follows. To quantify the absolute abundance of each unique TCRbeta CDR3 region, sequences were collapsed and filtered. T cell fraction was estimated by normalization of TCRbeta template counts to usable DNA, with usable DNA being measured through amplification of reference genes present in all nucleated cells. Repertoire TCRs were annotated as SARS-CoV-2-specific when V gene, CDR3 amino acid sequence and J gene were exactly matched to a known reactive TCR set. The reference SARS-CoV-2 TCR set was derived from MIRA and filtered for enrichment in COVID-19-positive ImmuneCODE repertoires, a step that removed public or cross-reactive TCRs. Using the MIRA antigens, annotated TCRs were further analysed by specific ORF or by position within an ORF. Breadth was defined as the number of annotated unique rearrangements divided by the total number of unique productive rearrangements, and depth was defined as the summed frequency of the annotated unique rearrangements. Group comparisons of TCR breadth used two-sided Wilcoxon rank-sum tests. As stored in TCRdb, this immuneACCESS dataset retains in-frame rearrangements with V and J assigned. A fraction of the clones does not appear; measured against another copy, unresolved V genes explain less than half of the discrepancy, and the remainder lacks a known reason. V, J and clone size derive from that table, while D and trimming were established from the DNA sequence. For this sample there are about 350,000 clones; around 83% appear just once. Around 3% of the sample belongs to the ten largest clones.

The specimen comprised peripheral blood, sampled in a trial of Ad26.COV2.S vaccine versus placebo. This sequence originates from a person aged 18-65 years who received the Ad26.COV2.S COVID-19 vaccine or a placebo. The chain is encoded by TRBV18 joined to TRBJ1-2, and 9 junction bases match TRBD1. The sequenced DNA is TGTGCCAGCACTTTTTCCGGACAGGGGAACTATGGCTACACCTTC. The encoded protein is CASTFSGQGNYGYTF.